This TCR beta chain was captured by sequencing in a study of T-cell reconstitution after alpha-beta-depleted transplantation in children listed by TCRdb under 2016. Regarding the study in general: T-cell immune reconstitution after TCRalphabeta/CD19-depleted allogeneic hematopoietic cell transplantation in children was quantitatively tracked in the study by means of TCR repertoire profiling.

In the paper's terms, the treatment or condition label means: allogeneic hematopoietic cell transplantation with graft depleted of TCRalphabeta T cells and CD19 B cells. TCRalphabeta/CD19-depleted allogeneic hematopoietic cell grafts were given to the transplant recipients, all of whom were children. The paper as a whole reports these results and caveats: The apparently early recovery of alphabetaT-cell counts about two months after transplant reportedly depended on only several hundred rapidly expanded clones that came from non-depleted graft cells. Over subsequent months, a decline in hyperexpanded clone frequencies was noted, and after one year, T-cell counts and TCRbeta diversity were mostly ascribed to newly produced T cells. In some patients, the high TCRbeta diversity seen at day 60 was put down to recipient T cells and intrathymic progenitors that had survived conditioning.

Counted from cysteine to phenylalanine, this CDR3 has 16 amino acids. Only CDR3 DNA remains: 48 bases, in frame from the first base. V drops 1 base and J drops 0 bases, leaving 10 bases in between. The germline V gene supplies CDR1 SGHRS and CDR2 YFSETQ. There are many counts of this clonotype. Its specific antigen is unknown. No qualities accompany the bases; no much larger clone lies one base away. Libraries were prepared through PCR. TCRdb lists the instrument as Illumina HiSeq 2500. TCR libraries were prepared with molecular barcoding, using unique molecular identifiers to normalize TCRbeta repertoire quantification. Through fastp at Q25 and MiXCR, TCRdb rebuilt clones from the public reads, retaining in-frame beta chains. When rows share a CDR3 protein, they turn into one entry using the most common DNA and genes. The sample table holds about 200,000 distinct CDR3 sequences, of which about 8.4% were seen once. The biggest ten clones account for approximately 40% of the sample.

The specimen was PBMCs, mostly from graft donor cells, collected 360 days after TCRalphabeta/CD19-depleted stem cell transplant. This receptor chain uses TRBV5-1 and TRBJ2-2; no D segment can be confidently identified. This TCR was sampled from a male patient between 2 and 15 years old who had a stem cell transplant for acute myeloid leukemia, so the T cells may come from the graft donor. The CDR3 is CASSLPDPANTGELFF. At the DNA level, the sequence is TGCGCCAGCAGCTTGCCCGACCCCGCGAACACCGGGGAGCTGTTTTTT.